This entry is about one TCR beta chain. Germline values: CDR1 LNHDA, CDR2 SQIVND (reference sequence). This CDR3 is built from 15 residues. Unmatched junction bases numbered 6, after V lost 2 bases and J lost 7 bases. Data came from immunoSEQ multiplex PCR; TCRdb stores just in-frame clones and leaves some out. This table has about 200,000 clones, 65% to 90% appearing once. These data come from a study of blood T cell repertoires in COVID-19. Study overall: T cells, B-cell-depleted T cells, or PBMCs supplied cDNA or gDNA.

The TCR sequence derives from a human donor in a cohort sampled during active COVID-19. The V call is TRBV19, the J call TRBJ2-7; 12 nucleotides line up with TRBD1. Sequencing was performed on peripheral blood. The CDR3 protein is CASSIPGQGATEQYF. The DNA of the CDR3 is TGTGCCAGTAGTATACCGGGACAGGGGGCGACTGAGCAGTACTTC.